Below, 3 T cell receptor beta chains from the same sample are listed, as sequenced in a study of identical twins. TCRdb passed the 5' RACE reads through MiXCR, listing each CDR3 protein once. The top ten clones hold roughly 0.3% of a sample with 1.5 million to 2 million distinct CDR3 sequences, more than 30% of them seen once. The sequenced sample consisted of cord blood. Receptors originate from a newborn girl in good health.

This chain links TRBV28 with TRBJ1-4; tentatively, D is TRBD1 (5 bases). The CDR3 contains 14 residues. Germline CDR1 is MDHEN and CDR2 is SYDVKM. V lost 6 bases and J lost 7, with 15 bases in between. CDR3 sequence reads: CASSGPGTGEKLFF. The CDR3 nucleotides are TGTGCCAGCAGCGGCCCAGGGACGGGTGAAAAACTGTTTTTT.

This rearrangement joins TRBV29-1 to TRBJ1-2, with D hard to call. Germline loops: CDR1 SQVTM, CDR2 ANQGSEA. The CDR3 has 11 residues. Trimming left V 3 bases short and J 7 bases short, with 9 bases between. The CDR3 nucleotides read TGCAGCGTTGAGCGACGGTTTGGCTACACCTTC. This codes for CSVERRFGYTF. Using reference TRBV29-1 and TRBJ1-2 for the parts outside the CDR3, the full variable domain is SAVISQKPSRDICQRGTSLTIQCQVDSQVTMMFWYRQQPGQSLTLIATANQGSEATYESGFVIDKFPISRPNLTFSTLTVSNMSPEDSSIYLCSVERRFGYTFGSGTRLTVV.

This clonotype has more than one count but fewer than ten. V is TRBV4-1 and J is TRBJ2-1; D is unresolved. The V gene's germline CDR1 is MGHRA and CDR2 YSYEKL. This CDR3 region has 16 residues. V shed 0 bases and J shed 4 bases, with 13 bases lying between them. For the CDR3, the DNA is TGCGCCAGCAGCCAAGAATTCTCTCCTCCTTACAATGAGCAGTTCTTC. Its protein is CASSQEFSPPYNEQFF.